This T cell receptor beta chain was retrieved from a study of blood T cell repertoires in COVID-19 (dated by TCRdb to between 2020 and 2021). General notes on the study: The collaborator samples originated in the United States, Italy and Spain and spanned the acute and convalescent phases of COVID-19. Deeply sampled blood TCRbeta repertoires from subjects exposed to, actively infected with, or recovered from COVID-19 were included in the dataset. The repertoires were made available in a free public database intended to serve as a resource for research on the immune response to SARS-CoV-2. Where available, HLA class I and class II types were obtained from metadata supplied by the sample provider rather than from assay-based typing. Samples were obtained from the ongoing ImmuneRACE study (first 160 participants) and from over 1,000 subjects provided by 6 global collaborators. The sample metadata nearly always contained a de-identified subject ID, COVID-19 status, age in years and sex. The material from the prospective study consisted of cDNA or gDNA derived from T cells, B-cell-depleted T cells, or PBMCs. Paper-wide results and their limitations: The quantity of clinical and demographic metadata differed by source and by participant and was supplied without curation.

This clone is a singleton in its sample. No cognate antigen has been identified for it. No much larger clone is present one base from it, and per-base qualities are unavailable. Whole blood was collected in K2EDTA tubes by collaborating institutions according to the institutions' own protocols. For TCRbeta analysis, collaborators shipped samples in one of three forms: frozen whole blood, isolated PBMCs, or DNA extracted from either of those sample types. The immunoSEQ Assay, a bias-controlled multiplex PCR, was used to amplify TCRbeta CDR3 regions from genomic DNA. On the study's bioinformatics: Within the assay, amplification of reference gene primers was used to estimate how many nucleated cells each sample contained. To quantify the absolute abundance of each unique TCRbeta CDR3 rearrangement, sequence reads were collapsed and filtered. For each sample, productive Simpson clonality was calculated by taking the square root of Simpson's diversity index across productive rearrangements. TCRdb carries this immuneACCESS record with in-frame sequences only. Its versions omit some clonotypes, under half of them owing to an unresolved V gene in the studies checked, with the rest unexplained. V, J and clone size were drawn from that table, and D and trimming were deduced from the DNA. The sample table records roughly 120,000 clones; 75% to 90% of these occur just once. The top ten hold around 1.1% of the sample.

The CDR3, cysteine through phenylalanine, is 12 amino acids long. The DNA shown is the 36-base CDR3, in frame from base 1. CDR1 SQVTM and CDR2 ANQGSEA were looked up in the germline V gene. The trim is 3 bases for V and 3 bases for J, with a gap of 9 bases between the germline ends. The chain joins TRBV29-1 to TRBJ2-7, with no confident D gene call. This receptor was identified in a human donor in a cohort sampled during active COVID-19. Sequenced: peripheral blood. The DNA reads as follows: TGCAGCGTTGATCCTGGCAACTACGAGCAGTACTTC. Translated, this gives CSVDPGNYEQYF.